A single sample gave rise to the 14 T cell receptor beta chains below, sequenced in a study of blood T cell repertoires in COVID-19. Using immunoSEQ multiplex PCR, the repertoire was profiled, and TCRdb retains in-frame clones only, with some absent. The data hold around 160,000 clones, with about 81% observed a single time. Sequenced sample: peripheral blood. The receptors here all came from a woman of 80 years or more with acute or convalescent COVID-19.

The gene calls are TRBV2 and TRBJ1-6; tentatively, D is TRBD1 (6 bases). The CDR3 spans 12 residues. Deletions cut 4 bases from V and 11 bases from J, with 9 bases between. Germline V gene lookup returns CDR1 SNHLY and CDR2 FYNNEI. The CDR3 DNA is TGTGCCAGCAGTGTTACAGGGCCACCCCTCCACTTT. Protein: CASSVTGPPLHF.

The chain uses TRBV3-1 (or the pseudogene TRBV3-2) and TRBJ1-4, with a weak D call TRBD1 (5 bases). This CDR3 has 15 amino acids. The V gene lost 7 bases and the J gene lost 5 bases, with 17 bases spanning the gap. Germline V CDR1 and CDR2: LGHDT, YNNKEL (reference sequence). The CDR3 spells CASTLGRGGNEKLFF. As DNA, the CDR3 is TGTGCCAGCACCCTCGGGCGGGGGGGGAATGAAAAACTGTTTTTT.

The sample holds a few counts of this clone. The V call is TRBV6-2 or TRBV6-3, the J call TRBJ1-3; D call uncertain. Germline values: CDR1 MNHEY, CDR2 SVGEGT. V lost 4 bases to trimming and J lost 1 base, with 8 bases between them. This CDR3 has 14 residues. In nucleotides, the CDR3 is TGTGCCAGCAGTTCTCGGGAATCTGGAAACACCATATATTTT. Protein sequence: CASSSRESGNTIYF.

The chain employs TRBV10-2 and TRBJ2-7; 8 positions agree with TRBD1. CDR1 and CDR2 from the germline V gene are WSHSY and SAAADI. This CDR3 is built from 15 residues. V lost 8 bases to trimming and J lost 4 bases; unmatched junction nucleotides: 13. The CDR3 here is CASGGTGALLYEQYF. The CDR3 DNA follows: TGCGCCAGCGGGGGGACAGGAGCCTTATTGTACGAGCAGTACTTC.

The CDR3 spells CASSLAGVYGYTF. The CDR3 region has the DNA TGTGCCAGCAGCTTAGCAGGGGTCTATGGCTACACCTTC. The rearrangement joins TRBV11-2 to TRBJ1-2; D perhaps matches TRBD1 (6 bases). V lost 1 base and J lost 4, with 7 bases in between. Germline assignment: CDR1 SGHAT and CDR2 FQNNGV. The CDR3 contains 13 residues.

CDR3 in amino acids: CASSFSGATNEQYF. The CDR3, as DNA: TGTGCCAGCAGCTTCTCAGGGGCGACGAACGAGCAGTACTTC. This sequence joins TRBV5-5 and TRBJ2-7; possibly TRBD1 for D (6 bases). Trimming took 2 bases from V and 5 from J, leaving 14 bases between them. Germline V gene sequence: CDR1 SGHKS, CDR2 YYEKEE (reference sequence). The CDR3 extends over 14 amino acids.

This chain links TRBV12-3 or TRBV12-4 with TRBJ2-5; no clear D. V was clipped by 3 bases and J by 5 bases, with 10 bases between them. This CDR3 contains 13 residues. For the CDR3, the DNA is TGTGCCAGCAGTTTGAACTCCGGGGAGACCCAGTACTTC. Residues: CASSLNSGETQYF.

This chain links TRBV11-1 with TRBJ2-2; possible D gene TRBD1, 6 bases. V lost 10 bases to trimming and J lost 3 bases, with 15 bases between them. The germline V gene has CDR1 SGHAT and CDR2 FQDESV (reference sequence). The CDR3 has 14 residues. CDR3 residues: CATEAGDDTGELFF. Written as DNA, the CDR3 is TGTGCCACAGAAGCAGGGGATGACACCGGGGAGCTGTTTTTT.

The V call is TRBV7-6, the J call TRBJ2-7; D is unclear. The CDR3 contains 16 residues. In germline, CDR1 is SGHVS, CDR2 FNYEAQ. V was clipped by 1 base and J by 1 base, with 14 bases between them. For the CDR3, the DNA is TGTGCCAGCAGCTTAGGTGGTGTGCTAGAGTCCTACGAGCAGTACTTC. This codes for CASSLGGVLESYEQYF.

The chain recombines TRBV11-3 with TRBJ2-2; D perhaps matches TRBD1 (6 bases). Per the germline V gene, CDR1 is SGHNT and CDR2 is YENEEA. The CDR3 runs 14 residues. V lost 4 bases to trimming and J lost 5 bases, with 11 bases between them. In nucleotides, the CDR3 is TGTGCCAGCAGCTGGGGGCCTGGGACCGGGGAGCTGTTTTTT. The encoded protein is CASSWGPGTGELFF.

This chain links TRBV20-1 with TRBJ2-1; 9 bases map to TRBD1. The junction had 6 bases not matched to a gene; V was cut back by 3 bases and J by 6 bases. The CDR3 sequence is 14 residues long. The germline gives CDR1 DFQATT, CDR2 SNEGSKA (reference sequence). The CDR3: CSASGTGRRNEQFF. The CDR3 region has the DNA TGCAGTGCTAGTGGGACAGGGCGACGCAATGAGCAGTTCTTC.

This clone came up once. The chain combines TRBV5-1 with TRBJ1-4; tentative D call: TRBD1 (6 bases). Germline V gives CDR1 SGHRS, CDR2 YFSETQ. V lost 2 bases and J lost 8, with 13 bases in between. The CDR3 is made up of 14 amino acids. The CDR3 loop is CASSFNPGDEKLFF. DNA of the CDR3: TGCGCCAGCAGCTTTAATCCAGGGGACGAAAAACTGTTTTTT.

CDR3 nucleotides: TGTGCCAGCAGCCTGGGACAGGGGGCCGGGGAGCTGTTTTTT. Translation gives CASSLGQGAGELFF. The chain couples TRBV5-5 to TRBJ2-2; TRBD1 agrees at 11 bases. The V gene's germline CDR1 is SGHKS and CDR2 YYEKEE (reference sequence). V was clipped by 4 bases and J by 6 bases; unmatched bases: 2. CDR3 size: 14 residues. Full variable domain (rest looked up from reference TRBV5-5 and TRBJ2-2): DAGVTQSPTHLIKTRGQQVTLRCSPISGHKSVSWYQQVLGQGPQFIFQYYEKEERGRGNFPDRFSARQFPNYSSELNVNALLLGDSALYLCASSLGQGAGELFFGEGSRLTVL.

The rearrangement joins TRBV16 to TRBJ2-1, with TRBD2 as a possible D gene (6 bases). Between the trimmed V and J ends, which lost 0 bases and 15 bases, there was a span of 12 bases. This CDR3 comprises 12 residues. CDR1 and CDR2 (germline): KGHSY, FQNENV. This CDR3 reads CASSQSTPAGFF. The CDR3 DNA sequence: TGTGCCAGCAGCCAATCCACGCCAGCGGGGTTCTTC.